The clone carrying this T cell receptor beta chain was seen a handful of times. Time point denoted: pre-sensitization, week 0. As for treatment: therapeutic diphenylcyclopropenone sensitization with weekly scalp DPC. TCRdb recomputed calls from the RACE reads with MiXCR, one row per CDR3 protein. The profile covers about 270,000 distinct CDR3 sequences, with roughly 7.4% appearing a single time and 1.2% taken by the ten largest. This entry comes from a study of human T cells and chemical hapten exposure. The length of the CDR3 is 14 residues. V was pared by 0 bases and J by 4 bases, with 10 bases between. Looked up from germline, CDR1 is SGHRS and CDR2 is YFSETQ.

The input for sequencing was whole blood, taken in connection with sensitization to the hapten diphenylcyclopropenone (DPC). This chain joins TRBV5-1 and TRBJ2-5; D ambiguous. The sequence was obtained from a man in his late teens or twenties with alopecia areata. Some clones in this sample may be carry-over from other donors' samples. The CDR3 loop reads CASSLAAPSETQYF. The CDR3 DNA follows: TGCGCCAGCAGCTTGGCGGCCCCATCAGAGACCCAGTACTTC.